This passage covers 3 T cell receptor beta chains from one sample sequenced in a study of regulatory T cells in long-lasting Graves disease. Time point reported: newly diagnosed GD, antithyroid drugs for less than 3 months. Following extraction of RNA from PBMCs, that RNA was used to make the TCR library. Arm-PCR with iRepertoire HTBI primers amplified the CDR3 regions for these TCR beta libraries. A single record per CDR3 protein comes from TCRdb applying MiXCR to the multiplex PCR reads. The sample lists 420,000 or so distinct CDR3 sequences; 15% to 20% were seen once. The same sample was also used in a study of T cells in Graves' hyperthyroidism and ophthalmopathy.

The material was peripheral blood mononuclear cells (PBMCs), obtained at new diagnosis, from a patient treated with antithyroid drugs. The receptors derive from a woman aged 18-35 years with Graves disease.

This clonotype has just a few counts. V and J are TRBV4-2 and TRBJ1-4; 8 nucleotides agree with TRBD1. The CDR3 is made up of 15 amino acids. J was trimmed by 8 bases and V by 0 bases; bases with no gene match: 5. The germline V gene encodes CDR1 LGHNA and CDR2 YNFKEQ. The CDR3 region is CASSQDPTGEEKLFF. The DNA for the CDR3 is TGTGCCAGCAGCCAAGATCCGACAGGGGAAGAAAAACTGTTTTTT.

In regard to this clonotype: One base away lies a much larger clone, so this may be a sequencing read error. This sequence joins TRBV11-3 and TRBJ2-7; TRBD2 matches at 13 bases. Germline values: CDR1 SGHNT, CDR2 YENEEA. V lost 1 base and J lost 7; bases outside the gene matches: 7. This CDR3 contains 16 residues. CDR3 nucleotides: TGTGCCAGCAGCTTAGCAGGACTAGCGGGAGACCTTGAGCAGTACTTC. This translates into CASSLAGLAGDLEQYF.

This clonotype showed up many times. CDR3 protein: CASSYSNWVLSYNEQFF. CDR3 sequence (DNA): TGTGCCAGCAGTTACTCGAATTGGGTGCTATCCTACAATGAGCAGTTCTTC. This chain uses TRBV6-2 or TRBV6-3 with TRBJ2-1; D remains ambiguous. Trimming stripped 0 bases from V and 1 base from J, with 13 bases between. CDR1 is MNHEY and CDR2 is SVGEGT in the germline V gene. The CDR3 covers 17 residues.